A selection of T cell receptor beta chains follows, all from one sample in a study of CD8 T cells in Susac syndrome. TCRdb analysed the immunoSEQ multiplex PCR reads with MiXCR anew, one entry per CDR3 protein. Of some 240,000 distinct CDR3 sequences in the sample, around 96% were seen once. The sample consisted of CD4+ T cells from PBMCs. The origin of the receptors is a human donor with Susac syndrome. CDR3s include the opening cysteine and the closing phenylalanine or tryptophan. The order of the fields is D gene, clone size, V gene, J gene, CDR3 protein, CDR3 DNA. A D gene is named only where the DNA matches it firmly. The size of a clone is reported for some rows only, either as once, few or many, or as a class for expanded clones.

d_call: NA; clone_size: NA; v_call: TRBV2; j_call: TRBJ2-1; cdr3_aa: CASSEALGGRNNEQFF; cdr3_nt: TGTGCCAGCAGTGAAGCGCTTGGGGGACGCAACAATGAGCAGTTCTTC
d_call: NA; clone_size: NA; v_call: TRBV6-5; j_call: TRBJ2-7; cdr3_aa: CASRDPGGTYEQYF; cdr3_nt: TGTGCCAGCAGGGATCCTGGGGGGACCTACGAGCAGTACTTC
d_call: NA; clone_size: few; v_call: TRBV20-1; j_call: TRBJ2-7; cdr3_aa: CSASGGSSYEQYF; cdr3_nt: TGCAGTGCTAGCGGTGGGAGCTCCTACGAGCAGTACTTC
d_call: NA; clone_size: NA; v_call: TRBV18; j_call: TRBJ1-1; cdr3_aa: CASSRTPRQGNTEAFF; cdr3_nt: TGTGCCAGCTCGCGCACACCGCGGCAGGGGAACACTGAAGCTTTCTTT
d_call: NA; clone_size: NA; v_call: TRBV2; j_call: TRBJ2-7; cdr3_aa: CASSVLGMSNEQYF; cdr3_nt: TGTGCCAGCAGTGTGTTAGGGATGAGCAACGAGCAGTACTTC
d_call: TRBD1; clone_size: NA; v_call: TRBV3-1; j_call: TRBJ2-7; cdr3_aa: CASRPGTGGEQYF; cdr3_nt: TGTGCCAGTAGGCCCGGGACAGGGGGCGAGCAGTACTTC
d_call: TRBD2; clone_size: NA; v_call: TRBV15; j_call: TRBJ2-1; cdr3_aa: CATSRVGGGPHEQFF; cdr3_nt: TGTGCCACCAGCAGAGTTGGGGGAGGGCCCCATGAGCAGTTCTTC
d_call: NA; clone_size: once; v_call: TRBV2; j_call: TRBJ2-5; cdr3_aa: CAAAIEAARKETQYF; cdr3_nt: TGTGCTGCAGCAATTGAGGCAGCCCGGAAAGAGACCCAGTACTTC
d_call: NA; clone_size: NA; v_call: TRBV7-2; j_call: TRBJ1-4; cdr3_aa: CASSGWGRRNEKLFF; cdr3_nt: TGTGCCAGCAGCGGGTGGGGGAGAAGAAATGAAAAACTGTTTTTT
d_call: NA; clone_size: once; v_call: TRBV14; j_call: TRBJ1-1; cdr3_aa: CASSQEIIMNTEAFF; cdr3_nt: TGTGCCAGCAGCCAAGAAATAATAATGAACACTGAAGCTTTCTTT
d_call: NA; clone_size: once; v_call: TRBV12-3/TRBV12-4; j_call: TRBJ2-3; cdr3_aa: CASSVHLDTQYF; cdr3_nt: TGTGCCAGCAGTGTACATCTGGATACGCAGTATTTT
d_call: NA; clone_size: NA; v_call: TRBV4-1; j_call: TRBJ2-5; cdr3_aa: CASRRLPGLTQETQYF; cdr3_nt: TGCGCCAGCAGGCGACTCCCGGGCCTTACTCAAGAGACCCAGTACTTC
d_call: NA; clone_size: NA; v_call: TRBV13; j_call: TRBJ2-5; cdr3_aa: CARGRGILETQYF; cdr3_nt: TGTGCCAGGGGTCGGGGAATCCTAGAGACCCAGTACTTC
d_call: TRBD1; clone_size: NA; v_call: TRBV7-9; j_call: TRBJ1-5; cdr3_aa: CASNTGGQQPQHF; cdr3_nt: TGTGCCAGCAACACAGGGGGCCAGCAGCCCCAGCATTTT
d_call: TRBD2; clone_size: NA; v_call: TRBV9; j_call: TRBJ2-1; cdr3_aa: CASSVTTSLAGERNEQFF; cdr3_nt: TGTGCCAGCAGCGTTACTACTTCACTAGCGGGAGAGAGGAATGAGCAGTTCTTC
d_call: NA; clone_size: NA; v_call: TRBV20-1; j_call: TRBJ1-1; cdr3_aa: CSASAAGTPGVVAFF; cdr3_nt: TGCAGTGCTAGTGCCGCAGGGACACCCGGGGTCGTCGCTTTCTTT
d_call: NA; clone_size: NA; v_call: TRBV27; j_call: TRBJ2-7; cdr3_aa: CASSSHSYEQYF; cdr3_nt: TGTGCCAGTTCATCCCACTCCTACGAGCAGTACTTC
d_call: NA; clone_size: NA; v_call: TRBV12-3/TRBV12-4; j_call: TRBJ2-2; cdr3_aa: CASSPRSSGELFF; cdr3_nt: TGTGCCAGCAGTCCTAGGTCCTCCGGGGAGCTGTTTTTT